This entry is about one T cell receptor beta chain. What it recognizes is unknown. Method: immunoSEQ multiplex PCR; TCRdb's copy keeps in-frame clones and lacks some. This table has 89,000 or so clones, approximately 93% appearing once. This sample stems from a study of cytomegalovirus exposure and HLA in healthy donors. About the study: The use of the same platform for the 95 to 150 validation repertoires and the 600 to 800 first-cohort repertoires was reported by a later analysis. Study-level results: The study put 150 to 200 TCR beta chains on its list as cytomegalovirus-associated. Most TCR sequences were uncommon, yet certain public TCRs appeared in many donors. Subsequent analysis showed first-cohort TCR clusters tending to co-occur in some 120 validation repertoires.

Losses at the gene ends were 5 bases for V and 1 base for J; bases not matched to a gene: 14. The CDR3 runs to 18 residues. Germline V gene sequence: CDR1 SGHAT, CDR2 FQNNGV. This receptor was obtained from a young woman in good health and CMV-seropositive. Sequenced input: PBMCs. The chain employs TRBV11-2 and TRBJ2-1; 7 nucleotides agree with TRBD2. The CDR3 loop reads CASSPNRTRRRSYNEQFF. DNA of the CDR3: TGTGCCAGCAGCCCCAACAGGACTAGACGTCGGTCCTACAATGAGCAGTTCTTC.